A selection of T cell receptor beta chains follows, all from one sample in a study of blood T cell repertoires in COVID-19. Clones were sequenced by immunoSEQ multiplex PCR, and TCRdb holds only the in-frame ones, with some missing. The repertoire holds around 300,000 clones, with 80% to 90% as singletons. The sample was PBMCs or T cells enriched from blood (not recorded which). The receptors derive from a woman under 30 who had recovered from COVID-19. Each CDR3 is given with its conserved first and last residue.

cdr3_aa	j_call	v_call
CASSYSGGVDTQYF	TRBJ2-3	TRBV27
CASHRGNEQYF	TRBJ2-7	TRBV6-5
CASSFLETGASSPLHF	TRBJ1-6	TRBV28
CASSLTATGTDFKSPLHF	TRBJ1-6	TRBV28
CASSPREGYGYTF	TRBJ1-2	TRBV6-5
CASSLLVQGNEQYF	TRBJ2-7	TRBV28
CASGLLLGQGITEAFF	TRBJ1-1	TRBV12-5
CASSYVDFSNQPQHF	TRBJ1-5	TRBV6-5
CASSLPGQGTDTQYF	TRBJ2-3	TRBV27
CASSQGSSPLHF	TRBJ1-6	TRBV25-1
CASSLGTANTEAFF	TRBJ1-1	TRBV7-9
CASRGLAGTGTQYF	TRBJ2-5	TRBV19
CASSNGQAINEKLFF	TRBJ1-4	TRBV3-1/TRBV3-2
CASSEARDSSSSSYEQYF	TRBJ2-7	TRBV6-1
CASSLGQNYGYTF	TRBJ1-2	TRBV7-9
CASSLGTGNSPLHF	TRBJ1-6	TRBV5-8
CASSLQGDNEKLFF	TRBJ1-4	TRBV7-9
CASSEGDINSNQPQHF	TRBJ1-5	TRBV2
CASSLTPGQGAGNTEAFF	TRBJ1-1	TRBV4-2
CASSEILAGGGTYNEQFF	TRBJ2-1	TRBV2